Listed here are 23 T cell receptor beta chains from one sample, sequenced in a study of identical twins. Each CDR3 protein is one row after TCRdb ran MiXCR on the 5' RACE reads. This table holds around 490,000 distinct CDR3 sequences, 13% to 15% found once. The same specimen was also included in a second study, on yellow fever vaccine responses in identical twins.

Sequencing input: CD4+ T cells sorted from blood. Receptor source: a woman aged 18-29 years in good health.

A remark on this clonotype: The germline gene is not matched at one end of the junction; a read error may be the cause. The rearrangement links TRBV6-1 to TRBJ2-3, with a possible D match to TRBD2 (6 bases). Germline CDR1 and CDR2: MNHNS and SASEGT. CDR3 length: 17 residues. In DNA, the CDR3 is TGTGCCAGCAGTGAAGAAGGGCTAGCGCCTAGCAAAGATACGCAGTATTTT. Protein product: CASSEEGLAPSKDTQYF.

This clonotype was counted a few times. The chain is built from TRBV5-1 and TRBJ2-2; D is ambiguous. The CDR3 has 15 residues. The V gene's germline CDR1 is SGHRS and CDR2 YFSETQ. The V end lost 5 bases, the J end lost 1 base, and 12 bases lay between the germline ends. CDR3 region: CASRSERQNTGELFF. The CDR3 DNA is TGCGCCAGCAGGTCGGAGCGACAGAACACCGGGGAGCTGTTTTTT.

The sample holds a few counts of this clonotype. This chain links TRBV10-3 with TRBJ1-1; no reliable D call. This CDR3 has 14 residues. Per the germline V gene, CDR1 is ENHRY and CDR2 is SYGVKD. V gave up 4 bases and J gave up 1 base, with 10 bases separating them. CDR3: CAISGARKNTEAFF. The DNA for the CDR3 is TGTGCCATCAGTGGGGCCAGAAAGAACACTGAAGCTTTCTTT.

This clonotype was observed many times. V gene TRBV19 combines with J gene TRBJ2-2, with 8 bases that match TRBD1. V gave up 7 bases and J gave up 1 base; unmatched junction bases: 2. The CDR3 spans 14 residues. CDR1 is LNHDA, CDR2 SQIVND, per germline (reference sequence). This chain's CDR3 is CASNTGGNTGELFF. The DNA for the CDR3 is TGTGCCAGTAATACAGGGGGGAACACCGGGGAGCTGTTTTTT.

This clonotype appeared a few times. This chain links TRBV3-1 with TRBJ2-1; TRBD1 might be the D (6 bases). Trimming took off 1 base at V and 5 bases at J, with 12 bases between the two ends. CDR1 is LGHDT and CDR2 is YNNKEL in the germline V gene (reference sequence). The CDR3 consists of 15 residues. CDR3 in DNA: TGTGCCAGCAGCCAAGTCTGGACAGCGGACAATGAGCAGTTCTTC. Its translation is CASSQVWTADNEQFF.

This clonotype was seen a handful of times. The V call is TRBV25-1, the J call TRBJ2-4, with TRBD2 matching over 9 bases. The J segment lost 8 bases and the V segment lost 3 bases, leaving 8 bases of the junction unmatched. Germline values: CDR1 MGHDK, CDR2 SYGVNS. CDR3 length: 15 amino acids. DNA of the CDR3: TGTGCCAGCAGTGATATTAGCGGGGGAGGGTACATTCAGTACTTC. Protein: CASSDISGGGYIQYF.

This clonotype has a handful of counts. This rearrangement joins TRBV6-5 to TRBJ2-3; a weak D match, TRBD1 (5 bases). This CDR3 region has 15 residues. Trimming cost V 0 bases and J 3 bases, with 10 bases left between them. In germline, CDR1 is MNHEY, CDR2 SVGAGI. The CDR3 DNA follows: TGTGCCAGCAGTTACTCGGGCAGGGCTACAGATACGCAGTATTTT. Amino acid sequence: CASSYSGRATDTQYF.

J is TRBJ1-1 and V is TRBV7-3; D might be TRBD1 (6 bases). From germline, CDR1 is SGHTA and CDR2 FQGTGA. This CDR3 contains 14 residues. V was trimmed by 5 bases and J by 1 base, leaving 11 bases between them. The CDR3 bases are TGTGCCAGCAGCGGCACGGGACAGAACACTGAAGCTTTCTTT. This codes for CASSGTGQNTEAFF.

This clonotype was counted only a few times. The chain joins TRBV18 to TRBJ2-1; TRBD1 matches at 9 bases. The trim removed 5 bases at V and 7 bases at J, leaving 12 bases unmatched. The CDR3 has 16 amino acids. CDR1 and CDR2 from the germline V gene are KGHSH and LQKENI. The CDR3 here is CASSSTGTGIVNEQFF. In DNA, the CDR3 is TGTGCCAGCTCATCAACCGGGACAGGGATCGTGAATGAGCAGTTCTTC.

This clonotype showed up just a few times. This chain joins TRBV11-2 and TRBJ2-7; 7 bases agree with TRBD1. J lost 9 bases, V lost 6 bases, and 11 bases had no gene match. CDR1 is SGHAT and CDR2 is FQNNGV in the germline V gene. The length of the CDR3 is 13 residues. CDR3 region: CASSYTEGGSQYV. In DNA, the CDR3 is TGTGCCAGCAGTTACACGGAAGGGGGCTCGCAGTACGTC.

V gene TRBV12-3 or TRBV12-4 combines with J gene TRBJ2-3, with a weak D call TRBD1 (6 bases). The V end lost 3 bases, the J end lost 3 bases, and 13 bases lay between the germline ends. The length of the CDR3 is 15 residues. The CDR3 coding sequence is TGTGCCAGCAGTTTCAAACCCGACAGGACAGATACGCAGTATTTT. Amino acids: CASSFKPDRTDTQYF.

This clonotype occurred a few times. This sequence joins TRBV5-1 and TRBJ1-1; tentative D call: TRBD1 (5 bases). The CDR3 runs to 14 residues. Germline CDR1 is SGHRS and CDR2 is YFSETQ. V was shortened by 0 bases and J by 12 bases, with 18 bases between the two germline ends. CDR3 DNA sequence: TGCGCCAGCAGCTTGGAAATGCCGGGACCGGGATCTTTCTTT. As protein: CASSLEMPGPGSFF.

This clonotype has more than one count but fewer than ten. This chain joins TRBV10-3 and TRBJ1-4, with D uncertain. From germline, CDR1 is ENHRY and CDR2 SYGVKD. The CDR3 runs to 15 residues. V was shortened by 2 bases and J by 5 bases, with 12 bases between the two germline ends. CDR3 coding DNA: TGTGCCATCAGTGAGGGGGATCGTACAAATGAAAAACTGTTTTTT. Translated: CAISEGDRTNEKLFF.

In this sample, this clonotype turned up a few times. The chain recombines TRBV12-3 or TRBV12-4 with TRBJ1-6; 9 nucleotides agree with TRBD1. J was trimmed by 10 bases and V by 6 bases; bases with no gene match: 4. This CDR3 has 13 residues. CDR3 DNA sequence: TGTGCCAGCAGCCGACAGGGGGACTCACCCCTCCACTTT. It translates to CASSRQGDSPLHF.

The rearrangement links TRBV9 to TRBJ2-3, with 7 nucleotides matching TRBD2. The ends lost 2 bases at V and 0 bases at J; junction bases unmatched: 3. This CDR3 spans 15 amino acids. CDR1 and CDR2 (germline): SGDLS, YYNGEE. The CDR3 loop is CASSVSGVSTDTQYF. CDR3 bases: TGTGCCAGCAGCGTCAGCGGGGTGAGCACAGATACGCAGTATTTT.

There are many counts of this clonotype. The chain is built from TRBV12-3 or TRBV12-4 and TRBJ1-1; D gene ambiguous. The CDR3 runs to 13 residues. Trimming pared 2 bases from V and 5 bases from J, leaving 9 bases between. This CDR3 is CASSLKVETEAFF. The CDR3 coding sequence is TGTGCCAGCAGTTTAAAAGTAGAGACTGAAGCTTTCTTT.

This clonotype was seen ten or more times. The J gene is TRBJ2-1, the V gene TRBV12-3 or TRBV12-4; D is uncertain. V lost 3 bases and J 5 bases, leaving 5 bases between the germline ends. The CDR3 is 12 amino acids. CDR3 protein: CASSFGDNEQFF. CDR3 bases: TGTGCCAGCAGTTTTGGCGACAATGAGCAGTTCTTC.

The CDR3 reads CSAAGRLEIAKNIQYF. DNA for the CDR3: TGCAGTGCCGCCGGCAGGCTGGAGATAGCCAAAAACATTCAGTACTTC. The V call is TRBV20-1, the J call TRBJ2-4; unclear D gene. The germline V gene has CDR1 DFQATT and CDR2 SNEGSKA (reference sequence). CDR3 size: 16 residues. V was trimmed by 6 bases and J by 0 bases, leaving 18 bases between them.

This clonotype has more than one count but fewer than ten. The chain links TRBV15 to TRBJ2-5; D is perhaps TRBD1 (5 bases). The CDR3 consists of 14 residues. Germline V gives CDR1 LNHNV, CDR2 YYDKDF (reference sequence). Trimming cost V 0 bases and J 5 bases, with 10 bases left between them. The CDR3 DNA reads TGTGCCACCAGCAGAGATAAGGGGCAGGAGACCCAGTACTTC. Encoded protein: CATSRDKGQETQYF.

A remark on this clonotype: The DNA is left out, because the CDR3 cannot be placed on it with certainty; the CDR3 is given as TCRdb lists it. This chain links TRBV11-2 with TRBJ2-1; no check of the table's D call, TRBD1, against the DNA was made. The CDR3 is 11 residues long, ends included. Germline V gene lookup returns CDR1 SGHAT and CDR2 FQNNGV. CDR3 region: CASLWGGGALF.

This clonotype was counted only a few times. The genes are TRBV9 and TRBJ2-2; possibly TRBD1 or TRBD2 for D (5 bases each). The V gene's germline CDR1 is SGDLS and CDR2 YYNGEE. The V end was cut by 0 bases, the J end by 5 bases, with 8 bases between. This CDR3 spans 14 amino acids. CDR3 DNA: TGTGCCAGCAGCGTAGGGTGGGGGACCGGGGAGCTGTTTTTT. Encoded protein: CASSVGWGTGELFF. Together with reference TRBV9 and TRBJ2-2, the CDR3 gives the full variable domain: DSGVTQTPKHLITATGQRVTLRCSPRSGDLSVYWYQQSLDQGLQFLIQYYNGEERAKGNILERFSAQQFPDLHSELNLSSLELGDSALYFCASSVGWGTGELFFGEGSRLTVL.

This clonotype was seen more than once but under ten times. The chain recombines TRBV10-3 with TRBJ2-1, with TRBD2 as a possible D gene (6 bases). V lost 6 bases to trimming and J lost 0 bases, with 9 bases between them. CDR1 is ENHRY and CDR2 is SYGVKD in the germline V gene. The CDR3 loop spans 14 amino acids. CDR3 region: CAISLGGSYNEQFF. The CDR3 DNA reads TGTGCCATCAGCTTGGGAGGCTCCTACAATGAGCAGTTCTTC.

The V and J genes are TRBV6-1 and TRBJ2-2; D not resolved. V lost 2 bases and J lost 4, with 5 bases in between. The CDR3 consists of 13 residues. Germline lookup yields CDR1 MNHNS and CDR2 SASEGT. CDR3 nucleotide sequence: TGTGCCAGCAGTGAAATCGGCACCGGGGAGCTGTTTTTT. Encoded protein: CASSEIGTGELFF.